One and the same sample provided the 14 T cell receptor beta chains below, sequenced in a study of CXCR3-negative and CXCR3-positive naive CD8 T cells (dated by TCRdb to the late 2010s). Sequencing took place on a NextSeq 550. The Human TCR Profiling Kit (MiLaboratory) was used to prepare UMI-labeled 5' RACE TRB cDNA libraries. Based on TCRdb reprocessing of the reads, there is one entry per CDR3 protein sequence, and DNA is missing. This sample's table carries approximately 66,000 distinct CDR3 sequences. The ten largest make up 1.5% of the sample. Sequenced: naive CXCR3- CD8+ T cells from blood. The cell subset or site label corresponds to: CD45RO-CCR7+CD27+CD95- naive CD8+ T cells lacking CXCR3 (TNR3-). These receptors all stem from a human donor in good health. Some clones in this sample may be carry-over from other donors' samples.

The rearrangement uses TRBV7-6 and TRBJ2-2; TCRdb reports TRBD1, a call that lacks DNA to check it against. The germline V gene encodes CDR1 SGHVS and CDR2 FNYEAQ. CDR3 length equals 16 residues. CDR3 in amino acids: CASSLILGTPTGELFF.

The chain combines TRBV9 with TRBJ1-2. Germline V lookup: CDR1 SGDLS, CDR2 YYNGEE. CDR3 length: 13 residues. CDR3 protein: CASSNGPNYGYTF.

The rearrangement uses TRBV7-8 and TRBJ2-7. The germline gives CDR1 SGHVS, CDR2 FQNEAQ. CDR3 length: 13 residues. CDR3 protein: CASSVNRAYEQYF.

The V gene is TRBV5-1, the J gene TRBJ2-7; the TCRdb D gene call, TRBD2, has no DNA to confirm it. Germline CDR1 SGHRS, CDR2 YFSETQ. The CDR3 extends over 18 amino acids. The CDR3 protein is CASNLTTGTSGSKYEQYF.

This CDR3 reads CATTADSEAFF. The V and J genes are TRBV15 and TRBJ1-1. The V gene's germline CDR1 is LNHNV and CDR2 YYDKDF (reference sequence). The CDR3 has 11 amino acids. The full variable domain, rest sourced from reference TRBV15 and TRBJ1-1, is DAMVIQNPRYQVTQFGKPVTLSCSQTLNHNVMYWYQQKSSQAPKLLFHYYDKDFNNEADTPDNFQSRRPNTSFCFLDIRSPGLGDTAMYLCATTADSEAFFGQGTRLTVV.

The CDR3 is CASSERRQTTGELFF. The rearrangement joins TRBV6-1 to TRBJ2-2. In germline, CDR1 is MNHNS, CDR2 SASEGT. There are 15 residues in the CDR3.

V and J are TRBV25-1 and TRBJ2-7; TCRdb gives TRBD1 as the D gene, but with no DNA this cannot be confirmed. The CDR3 is 16 amino acids. Germline CDR1 MGHDK, CDR2 SYGVNS. CDR3 in amino acids: CASSEWGTDTTYEQYF.

The chain links TRBV6-5 to TRBJ2-3; TCRdb gives TRBD1 as the D gene, but with no DNA this cannot be confirmed. Germline V gene sequence: CDR1 MNHEY, CDR2 SVGAGI. This CDR3 contains 14 residues. CDR3 loop: CASRGGLAHNTQYF.

The rearrangement uses TRBV3-1 and TRBJ2-2; the D call of TRBD2 rests on TCRdb alone, since no DNA is present to check it. The V gene's germline CDR1 is LGHDT and CDR2 YNNKEL (reference sequence). The CDR3 sequence is 17 residues long. The CDR3 here is CASSQDRSGANTGELFF.

The chain combines TRBV15 with TRBJ2-2. CDR1 and CDR2 (germline): LNHNV, YYDKDF (reference sequence). The CDR3 has 13 amino acids. Here the CDR3 reads CATSQGFSGELFF.

The chain links TRBV28 to TRBJ2-2; absent DNA, TCRdb's TRBD1 call cannot be checked. The CDR3 loop spans 15 amino acids. Germline V gives CDR1 MDHEN, CDR2 SYDVKM. This CDR3 is CASRQDRKPPGELFF.

This chain joins TRBV29-1 and TRBJ2-5; TCRdb gives TRBD2 as the D gene, but with no DNA this cannot be confirmed. From germline, CDR1 is SQVTM and CDR2 ANQGSEA. The CDR3 has 14 amino acids. The CDR3 here is CSVDGTSGGETQYF. The full variable domain, completed using reference TRBV29-1 and TRBJ2-5, is SAVISQKPSRDICQRGTSLTIQCQVDSQVTMMFWYRQQPGQSLTLIATANQGSEATYESGFVIDKFPISRPNLTFSTLTVSNMSPEDSSIYLCSVDGTSGGETQYFGPGTRLLVL.

The genes are TRBV10-3 and TRBJ1-1. In germline, CDR1 is ENHRY, CDR2 SYGVKD. CDR3 length: 15 amino acids. CDR3 amino acids: CAISESVGINTEAFF.

The chain has TRBV24-1 and TRBJ1-5; the TCRdb D gene call, TRBD1, has no DNA to confirm it. Germline values: CDR1 KGHDR, CDR2 SFDVKD. The CDR3 runs 16 residues. Here the CDR3 reads CATSDSDRGSGQPQHF.